Presented here are 21 T cell receptor beta chains from one specimen sequenced in a study of regulatory T cells in long-lasting Graves disease (dated by TCRdb to the early 2020s). What this sample's time point label stands for: persistent/refractory GD, antithyroid drugs over 5 years with positive TRAb. For both TCR sequencing and RNA sequencing, RNA was extracted from PBMCs using TRIzol. Library preparation was by multiplex PCR. The sequencer was an Illumina HiSeq 4000. iRepertoire HTBI primers and Arm-PCR amplification of CDR3 regions were used to construct TCR beta libraries. Clones were called with MiXCR by TCRdb after fastp trimmed the public reads at Q25, and only in-frame beta chains were retained. Each record represents a unique CDR3 protein, reported with the most common genes and DNA among its rows. The sample yields about 470,000 distinct CDR3 sequences; under 25% were counted once. Of the sample, 6.5% to 8% falls within the top ten clones.

The source was peripheral blood mononuclear cells (PBMCs), collected when the disease was refractory, from a patient treated with antithyroid drugs. The source is a female donor with Graves disease.

This clonotype was found a few times. The CDR3 here is CASSLGLMNTEAFF. The DNA of the CDR3 is TGTGCCAGCAGCTTGGGGCTTATGAACACTGAAGCTTTCTTT. This chain connects TRBV7-2 to TRBJ1-1; tentatively, D is TRBD1 (5 bases). Trimming shortened V by 3 bases and J by 0 bases, and 8 bases separated the two germline ends. There are 14 residues in the CDR3. Germline V gene data show CDR1 as SGHTA and CDR2 as FQGNSA.

The chain carries TRBV19 and TRBJ2-3, with TRBD2 matching 11 bases. The V gene's germline CDR1 is LNHDA and CDR2 SQIVND (reference sequence). Unmatched junction bases numbered 3, after V lost 3 bases and J lost 4 bases. This CDR3 has 15 residues. Written as DNA, the CDR3 is TGTGCCAGTAGTATTTCTAGCGGGAGGTCAGATACGCAGTATTTT. Translating gives CASSISSGRSDTQYF. The whole variable domain, filled in from reference TRBV19 and TRBJ2-3, reads DGGITQSPKYLFRKEGQNVTLSCEQNLNHDAMYWYRQDPGQGLRLIYYSQIVNDFQKGDIAEGYSVSREKKESFPLTVTSAQKNPTAFYLCASSISSGRSDTQYFGPGTRLTVL.

The chain carries TRBV4-2 and TRBJ2-7; the match to TRBD2 covers 9 bases. Germline-derived CDR1 and CDR2 are LGHNA and YNFKEQ. The CDR3 consists of 16 residues. After removal of 0 bases from V and 4 bases from J, the junction contained 7 bases not matched to a gene. The CDR3 loop reads CASSQDRLAGAYEQYF. The CDR3 bases are TGTGCCAGCAGCCAAGATCGGTTAGCGGGAGCTTACGAGCAGTACTTC.

The V gene is TRBV20-1, the J gene TRBJ1-2; possibly TRBD1 for D (5 bases). CDR1 is DFQATT, CDR2 SNEGSKA, per germline (reference sequence). CDR3 size: 15 residues. Trimming took 0 bases from V and 6 from J, leaving 17 bases between them. The CDR3 bases are TGCAGTGCTAGAGATCGCCAAGGGCAGGGTGATGGCTACACCTTC. Translation gives CSARDRQGQGDGYTF.

The table lists this clonotype with a few counts. V and J are TRBV10-3 and TRBJ2-7; 12 nucleotides line up with TRBD2. Germline loops: CDR1 ENHRY, CDR2 SYGVKD. The CDR3 loop spans 18 amino acids. Trimming removed 4 bases from V and 0 bases from J; junction bases left unmatched: 10. The CDR3 bases are TGTGCCATCAGTGGTGGAACTAGCGGGAGGACTAGCTCCTACGAGCAGTACTTC. Protein product: CAISGGTSGRTSSYEQYF.

The chain employs TRBV6-1 and TRBJ1-2; unclear D gene. The length of the CDR3 is 13 residues. CDR1 is MNHNS and CDR2 is SASEGT in the germline V gene. The V end was cut by 7 bases, the J end by 3 bases, with 12 bases between. The CDR3 protein is CASNLGRDYGYTF. CDR3 nucleotide sequence: TGTGCCAGCAACCTGGGTAGGGACTATGGCTACACCTTC.

The V and J genes are TRBV19 and TRBJ1-1, with D perhaps TRBD1 (6 bases). CDR1 LNHDA and CDR2 SQIVND come from the germline V gene (reference sequence). Trimming left V 4 bases short and J 5 bases short, with 11 bases between. CDR3 length: 13 amino acids. CDR3 nucleotides: TGTGCCAGTAGTAAAACAGGGCGAACTGAAGCTTTCTTT. Protein: CASSKTGRTEAFF.

The CDR3 nucleotides read TGTGCCATCAGTGAGGAGGGCGGTGTCTTCTACGAGCAGTACTTC. This codes for CAISEEGGVFYEQYF. V and J are TRBV10-3 and TRBJ2-7; possible D gene TRBD2, 5 bases. Germline lookup yields CDR1 ENHRY and CDR2 SYGVKD. V was shortened by 2 bases and J by 3 bases, with 14 bases between the two germline ends. The length of the CDR3 is 15 residues.

This clonotype was recorded a few times. The chain uses TRBV5-1 and TRBJ1-1; D is unresolved. The ends were cut back, 1 base at V and 1 base at J, with 14 bases in the middle. The CDR3 is made up of 16 amino acids. Per the germline V gene, CDR1 is SGHRS and CDR2 is YFSETQ. The CDR3 nucleotides are TGCGCCAGCAGCTTGCCTCCGTGGGAGAGGAACACTGAAGCTTTCTTT. This gives the protein CASSLPPWERNTEAFF. The entire variable domain, with the rest obtained from reference TRBV5-1 and TRBJ1-1, is as follows: KAGVTQTPRYLIKTRGQQVTLSCSPISGHRSVSWYQQTPGQGLQFLFEYFSETQRNKGNFPGRFSGRQFSNSRSEMNVSTLELGDSALYLCASSLPPWERNTEAFFGQGTRLTVV.

This clonotype came up a few times. A read error is possible here, since a much larger clone lies one base away. The rearrangement links TRBV27 to TRBJ1-1; D perhaps matches TRBD1 (6 bases). The CDR3 runs 15 residues. CDR1 is MNHEY and CDR2 is SMNVEV in the germline V gene (reference sequence). The DNA for the CDR3 is TGTGCCAGCAGTCCTCAACAGGGTATGAACACTGAAGCTTCCTTT. Translation: CASSPQQGMNTEASF.

The chain combines TRBV12-3 or TRBV12-4 with TRBJ2-2; TRBD2 might be the D (5 bases). There are 14 residues in the CDR3. Between the trimmed V and J ends, which lost 0 bases and 5 bases, there was a span of 7 bases. The CDR3 reads CASSLAGETGELFF. CDR3 coding DNA: TGTGCCAGCAGTTTAGCGGGAGAAACCGGGGAGCTGTTTTTT.

There are a few counts of this clonotype. V usage is TRBV5-5 and J usage is TRBJ2-1; D is tentatively TRBD1 or TRBD2 (5 bases each). CDR3 size: 13 residues. Germline CDR1 and CDR2: SGHKS and YYEKEE (reference sequence). Trimming left V 5 bases short and J 7 bases short, with 13 bases between. The CDR3 is CASSWDLRNEQFF. The CDR3 DNA reads TGTGCCAGCAGTTGGGACCTGCGGAATGAGCAGTTCTTC.

This clonotype appeared many times. This rearrangement joins TRBV28 to TRBJ1-1; maybe TRBD1 (5 bases). Trimming pared 6 bases from V and 1 base from J, leaving 18 bases between. Germline V gene sequence: CDR1 MDHEN, CDR2 SYDVKM. This CDR3 spans 16 amino acids. CDR3 region: CASRARTNLPNTEAFF. The DNA for the CDR3 is TGTGCCAGCAGGGCCAGGACAAACCTCCCGAACACTGAAGCTTTCTTT. Full variable domain (rest looked up from reference TRBV28 and TRBJ1-1): DVKVTQSSRYLVKRTGEKVFLECVQDMDHENMFWYRQDPGLGLRLIYFSYDVKMKEKGDIPEGYSVSREKKERFSLILESASTNQTSMYLCASRARTNLPNTEAFFGQGTRLTVV.

At least ten counts were recorded for this clonotype. The chain recombines TRBV28 with TRBJ1-2; TRBD1 aligns across 7 bases. Germline V gives CDR1 MDHEN, CDR2 SYDVKM. Unmatched junction bases numbered 6, after V lost 3 bases and J lost 5 bases. This CDR3 comprises 14 residues. In DNA form, the CDR3 reads TGTGCCAGCAGTTTGGCCAGGGGGATATATGGCTACACCTTC. Its translation is CASSLARGIYGYTF.

This clonotype was detected only a few times. V and J are TRBV30 and TRBJ2-5; 7 bases line up with TRBD1. The end of the DNA fits TRBJ2-7 better, so the J call may be wrong. The CDR3 covers 14 residues. CDR1 is GTSNPN, CDR2 SVGIG, per germline (reference sequence). The CDR3 region has the DNA TGTGCCTGGAGTGAGAGACAGGGAGAAGTCGAGCAGTACTTC. It encodes CAWSERQGEVEQYF.

This rearrangement joins TRBV5-4 to TRBJ1-2, with D perhaps TRBD1 (5 bases). The CDR3 contains 13 residues. V lost 1 base and J lost 5, with 9 bases in between. CDR1 is SGHNT and CDR2 is YYREEE in the germline V gene (reference sequence). CDR3 sequence reads: CASSLTQGYGYTF. CDR3 nucleotides: TGTGCCAGCAGCTTGACGCAGGGATATGGCTACACCTTC.

The chain uses TRBV19 and TRBJ1-5, with 8 bases aligning to TRBD1. Unmatched junction bases numbered 10, after V lost 6 bases and J lost 0 bases. Germline V CDR1 and CDR2: LNHDA, SQIVND (reference sequence). The CDR3 runs to 17 residues. CDR3 residues: CASRWTGPQNSNQPQHF. The CDR3 DNA sequence: TGTGCCAGTAGATGGACAGGGCCCCAGAATAGCAATCAGCCCCAGCATTTT.

V and J are TRBV6-5 and TRBJ2-7; TRBD1 agrees at 7 bases. This CDR3 spans 16 amino acids. The germline CDR1 and CDR2 sequences are MNHEY and SVGAGI. V lost 0 bases to trimming and J lost 5 bases; unmatched junction nucleotides: 10. The CDR3 nucleotides read TGTGCCAGCAGTTACTCCATCCGACAGGGTTTCAACGAGCAGTACTTC. This gives the protein CASSYSIRQGFNEQYF.

This clonotype has at least ten counts. The chain employs TRBV15 and TRBJ1-5; no clear D gene. Germline values: CDR1 LNHNV, CDR2 YYDKDF (reference sequence). This CDR3 has 14 amino acids. V was pared by 0 bases and J by 4 bases, with 7 bases between. The CDR3: CATSRDMGNQPQHF. The CDR3 DNA reads as TGTGCCACCAGCAGAGACATGGGGAATCAGCCCCAGCATTTT.

This chain connects TRBV6-9 to TRBJ2-1; D is undetermined. V was cut by 3 bases and J by 8 bases, with 8 bases left in between. This CDR3 spans 12 amino acids. Germline loops: CDR1 MNHGY, CDR2 SVAAGI. The CDR3 nucleotides are TGTGCCAGCAGTTACCATACCGATGAGCAGTTCTTC. This gives the protein CASSYHTDEQFF.

This clonotype was recorded a few times. The chain combines TRBV7-9 with TRBJ1-1; unclear D gene. Germline V gene data show CDR1 as SEHNR and CDR2 as FQNEAQ (reference sequence). Trimming pared 5 bases from V and 7 bases from J, leaving 11 bases between. This CDR3 is built from 12 residues. CDR3 sequence: CASSPNPDEAFF. The DNA for the CDR3 is TGTGCCAGCAGCCCCAACCCGGATGAAGCTTTCTTT.